The subject of this entry is one TCR beta chain. This may stem from a read error, because a much larger clone lies one nucleotide away. The data belong to a study of CD8 T cells in ankylosing spondylitis. Germline CDR1 and CDR2: MNHEY and SVGEGT. The CDR3 consists of 12 residues. MiXCR, run by TCRdb on the 5' RACE reads, gives a single entry per CDR3 protein. The table has a few hundred thousand distinct CDR3 sequences, 11% seen once. This TCR derives from a female donor with ankylosing spondylitis or in good health (not recorded which). V gene TRBV6-2 or TRBV6-3 combines with J gene TRBJ2-1; D remains unclear. The sequencing input was blood, either unsorted or a sorted T cell fraction (not recorded which). CDR3 loop: CTSSYPVAEQFF. In nucleotides, the CDR3 is TGTACCAGCAGTTACCCCGTGGCTGAGCAGTTCTTC.